This is a list of T cell receptor beta chains from one sample in a study of blood T cell repertoires in COVID-19. Profiling relied on immunoSEQ multiplex PCR, and the TCRdb table lists in-frame clones only, not all of them. The sample lists some 48,000 clones, around four fifths occurring once. The material sequenced was peripheral blood. The source is a human donor in a cohort sampled during active COVID-19. Both conserved end residues are part of each CDR3. The D gene is left open where the match is weak. Expanded clones are given a class, and other clones once, few, many or no size at all.

V gene	J gene	D gene	clone size	CDR3 DNA	CDR3 protein
TRBV27	TRBJ1-1	-	-	TGTGCCAGCAGTTTATTCCCACAAGACACTGAAGCTTTCTTT	CASSLFPQDTEAFF
TRBV10-3	TRBJ2-3	TRBD2	-	TGTGCCATCAGTGGAGGACTAGCGATCACAGATACGCAGTATTTT	CAISGGLAITDTQYF
TRBV10-1	TRBJ2-3	-	-	TGCGCCAGCAGTCGCGGACTAGATACGCAGTATTTT	CASSRGLDTQYF
TRBV5-1	TRBJ2-3	TRBD1	-	TGCGCCAGCAGCCCGGGACAGGGCCACACAGATACGCAGTATTTT	CASSPGQGHTDTQYF
TRBV11-2	TRBJ2-7	TRBD1	few	TGTGCCAGCAGCCGGGACAGACTCTACGAGCAGTACTTC	CASSRDRLYEQYF
TRBV19	TRBJ1-1	-	-	TGTGCCAGTAGAATGGGGGCCGCTACTTTCGACGCTGAAGCTTTCTTT	CASRMGAATFDAEAFF
TRBV10-2	TRBJ2-1	-	-	TGCGCCAGCAGTGAGATCTACTCTAGCGTGTACAATGAGCAGTTCTTC	CASSEIYSSVYNEQFF
TRBV7-2	TRBJ2-3	-	-	TGTGCCAGCAGCCCCTCCCTGCGTAGTGCAGATACGCAGTATTTT	CASSPSLRSADTQYF
TRBV10-3	TRBJ2-5	TRBD2	-	TGTGCCATCAAGGCAGGGACTAGCACCTCGGAGACCCAGTACTTC	CAIKAGTSTSETQYF
TRBV2	TRBJ2-2	-	once	TGTGCCAGCAGTATAGAACAGGGCATCGCCGGGGAGCTGTTTTTT	CASSIEQGIAGELFF
TRBV18	TRBJ1-1	-	-	TGTGCCAGCTCACCGCCGGGTCAGATTATGAGGACTGAAGCTTTCTTT	CASSPPGQIMRTEAFF
TRBV2	TRBJ1-2	TRBD1	-	TGTGCCAGCAGTTTCCCCCGGGACAGCAATTATGGCTACACCTTC	CASSFPRDSNYGYTF
TRBV30	TRBJ2-7	TRBD1	-	TGTGCCTGGAGTAAAGGTGGCAGGGGGTACGACGAGCAGTACTTC	CAWSKGGRGYDEQYF
TRBV6-4	TRBJ2-3	-	-	TGTGCCAGCAGTGACTCTCCATTCTTAGCGGCCAGCACAGATACGCAGTATTTT	CASSDSPFLAASTDTQYF
TRBV4-2	TRBJ1-1	TRBD1	-	TGTGCCAGCAGCCAAGGGGCAGGGGGCGGAATTGAAGCTTTCTTT	CASSQGAGGGIEAFF
TRBV9	TRBJ2-3	-	-	TGTGCCAGCGGGCAAGGTACGCAGTATTTT	CASGQGTQYF
TRBV9	TRBJ1-2	-	few	TGTGCCAGCAGCGGGAGGGGTTGGGATGGCTACACCTTC	CASSGRGWDGYTF
TRBV2	TRBJ2-7	-	-	TGTGCCAGCAGTGATACAGCCTACGAGCAGTACTTC	CASSDTAYEQYF
TRBV6-5	TRBJ2-5	-	-	TGTGCCAGCAGGAGGGGACTCTGGGAGACCCAGTACTTC	CASRRGLWETQYF
TRBV12-3/TRBV12-4	TRBJ2-1	-	-	TGTGCCAGCACTTCCGGGTTTTACAATGAGCAGTTCTTC	CASTSGFYNEQFF
TRBV18	TRBJ2-1	-	few	TGTGCCAGCTCCCCAGGGTCGGGCTCCTACAATGAGCAGTTCTTC	CASSPGSGSYNEQFF
TRBV24-1	TRBJ2-4	TRBD1	-	TGTGCCACCAGTGACGGGACAGGGGGCTTAGCCAAAAACATTCAGTACTTC	CATSDGTGGLAKNIQYF
TRBV23-1	TRBJ2-7	TRBD1	-	TGCGCCAGCAGTCAAGGACAGGGGGTCCACGAGCAGTACTTC	CASSQGQGVHEQYF
TRBV5-1	TRBJ2-2	TRBD2	-	TGCGCCAGCAGCATTCGCGGGGGGGCGCGGGAGCTGTTTTTT	CASSIRGGARELFF
TRBV5-4	TRBJ2-2	-	-	TGTGCCAGCAGCCAGACTAGTTCTCTCACCGGGGAGCTGTTTTTT	CASSQTSSLTGELFF
TRBV5-1	TRBJ2-6	-	-	TGCGCCAGCGCGGAGGCCAACGTCCTGACTTTC	CASAEANVLTF
TRBV5-1	TRBJ2-2	-	-	TGCGCCAGCAGCATATTAGGACAAACCGGGGAGCTGTTTTTT	CASSILGQTGELFF
TRBV18	TRBJ2-5	TRBD1	-	TGTGCCAGCCACACCGGGACAGGGAATTTAGAGACCCAGTACTTC	CASHTGTGNLETQYF
TRBV25-1	TRBJ1-2	-	once	TGTGCCACCTCCCCGGCGGGGGAGGGTGGCTACACCTTC	CATSPAGEGGYTF
TRBV29-1	TRBJ2-1	TRBD2	-	TGCAGCGTTGAATGGTTGGGGGAGGGCCTAATGGATGAGCAGTTCTTC	CSVEWLGEGLMDEQFF
TRBV11-2	TRBJ2-5	-	-	TGTGCCAGCAGCTATGGGGGCGGCCAAGAGACCCAGTACTTC	CASSYGGGQETQYF
TRBV18	TRBJ2-5	TRBD2	-	TGTGCCAGCTCACCGGCTCTAGCGGGGGGTCAAGAGACCCAGTACTTC	CASSPALAGGQETQYF
TRBV29-1	TRBJ1-1	-	-	TGCAGCGTGGACATGAACACTGAAGCTTTCTTT	CSVDMNTEAFF
TRBV7-9	TRBJ1-2	-	-	TGTGCCAGCAGCCCCCGTTTAGATGGCTACACCTTC	CASSPRLDGYTF
TRBV4-1	TRBJ2-2	TRBD1	once	TGCGCCAGCAGCCACCCGGGAACAGGGGACACCGGGGAGCTGTTTTTT	CASSHPGTGDTGELFF
TRBV5-4	TRBJ2-1	TRBD2	-	TGTGCCAGCAGCTTGGGGACTAGCGGGGGTCGTGAGCAGTTCTTC	CASSLGTSGGREQFF
TRBV5-1	TRBJ2-2	TRBD2	-	TGCGCCAGCAGCCCCGTAGCGGGGGGGCTAACCGGGGAGCTGTTTTTT	CASSPVAGGLTGELFF